The 10 T cell receptor beta chains below come from one sample, sequenced in a study of OX40 agonist ivuxolimab in advanced cancers. Data came from immunoSEQ multiplex PCR; TCRdb stores just in-frame clones and leaves some out. The profile shows about 81,000 clones, roughly four fifths of them singletons. Sequencing used CD4+ or CD8+ T cells sorted from blood, obtained in a trial of the OX40 agonist ivuxolimab. The source of these receptors is an adult with an advanced solid tumor such as melanoma, head and neck, liver or kidney cancer.

The chain recombines TRBV6-1 with TRBJ2-1; D is unresolved. CDR1 MNHNS and CDR2 SASEGT come from the germline V gene. CDR3 length: 11 amino acids. Trimming left V 9 bases short and J 5 bases short, with 8 bases between. The CDR3 DNA reads TGTGCCAGTCGGCCGAACAATGAGCAGTTCTTC. It encodes CASRPNNEQFF.

The chain has TRBV10-3 and TRBJ1-2, with 9 bases lining up with TRBD1. Germline V gene sequence: CDR1 ENHRY, CDR2 SYGVKD. V trimming: 4 bases; J trimming: 13 bases; junction bases outside the gene matches: 7. The CDR3 covers 12 residues. CDR3 loop: CAISGYRGRVTF. The CDR3 nucleotides are TGTGCCATCAGTGGATACAGGGGGCGCGTCACCTTC.

This chain uses TRBV6-1 with TRBJ2-1; the D gene is possibly TRBD1 (5 bases). Looked up from germline, CDR1 is MNHNS and CDR2 is SASEGT. The V end lost 4 bases, the J end lost 9 bases, and 10 bases lay between the germline ends. This CDR3 region has 12 residues. The CDR3 DNA reads as TGTGCCAGCAGTGGAATTAGGGGTGAGCAGTTCTTC. Residues: CASSGIRGEQFF.

Only one count was recorded for this clone. The V and J genes are TRBV7-9 and TRBJ2-1; 9 bases line up with TRBD1. The CDR3 covers 15 residues. Germline CDR1 is SEHNR and CDR2 is FQNEAQ (reference sequence). Trimming cost V 4 bases and J 2 bases; bases outside gene matches: 3. CDR3 sequence reads: CASSSGQGTYNEQFF. The CDR3 DNA follows: TGTGCCAGCAGCTCCGGACAGGGGACCTACAATGAGCAGTTCTTC.

The rearrangement links TRBV6-5 to TRBJ1-1; no definite D call. Germline assignment: CDR1 MNHEY and CDR2 SVGAGI. The V end lost 3 bases, the J end lost 6 bases, and 17 bases lay between the germline ends. This CDR3 contains 15 residues. The CDR3 protein is CASSYGQTQRPEAFF. DNA for the CDR3: TGTGCCAGCAGTTATGGTCAGACTCAAAGGCCTGAAGCTTTCTTT.

V and J are TRBV6-5 and TRBJ1-6, with D possibly being TRBD1 (5 bases). V was shortened by 2 bases and J by 8 bases, with 16 bases between the two germline ends. Germline lookup yields CDR1 MNHEY and CDR2 SVGAGI. The CDR3 has 16 amino acids. The CDR3 spells CASSYEAGTRYSPLHF. CDR3 nucleotides: TGTGCCAGCAGTTACGAGGCAGGGACTAGGTATTCACCCCTCCACTTT.

The chain combines TRBV2 with TRBJ2-3, with D maybe TRBD2 (6 bases). CDR1 and CDR2 (germline): SNHLY, FYNNEI. V was pared by 5 bases and J by 4 bases, with 7 bases between. The CDR3 contains 12 residues. CDR3 DNA: TGTGCCAGCAGTCGACTAGCAGATACGCAGTATTTT. Translating gives CASSRLADTQYF.

V usage is TRBV7-2 and J usage is TRBJ2-5, with 8 bases matching TRBD2. The CDR3 sequence is 14 residues long. From germline, CDR1 is SGHTA and CDR2 FQGNSA. Germline trimming cut 2 bases from V and 11 bases from J; bases unmatched to any gene: 10. CDR3 loop: CASSLTGGPGIQYF. DNA of the CDR3: TGTGCCAGCAGCTTAACGGGGGGGCCCGGAATACAGTACTTC.

The CDR3 spells CASSQVQGTRPQHF. In DNA form, the CDR3 reads TGCGCCAGCAGCCAAGTTCAGGGGACGAGGCCCCAGCATTTT. The rearrangement links TRBV4-3 to TRBJ1-5; perhaps TRBD1 as D (6 bases). The V and J ends lost 1 base and 9 bases respectively, with 13 bases between them. This CDR3 comprises 14 residues. Germline values: CDR1 LGHNA, CDR2 YSLEER.

CDR3 amino acids: CASSLDGGSSYNEQFF. The CDR3 DNA reads as TGCGCCAGCAGCTTGGATGGCGGTAGCTCCTACAATGAGCAGTTCTTC. The chain uses TRBV5-1 and TRBJ2-1; D is uncertain. The CDR3 is made up of 16 amino acids. V shed 0 bases and J shed 0 bases, with 10 bases lying between them. Germline V gives CDR1 SGHRS, CDR2 YFSETQ.